These 5 T cell receptor beta chains came from one sample sequenced in a study of blood T cell repertoires in COVID-19. Repertoires were generated with immunoSEQ multiplex PCR, while TCRdb's copy carries only in-frame clones and drops some. The sample holds a few hundred thousand clones, approximately 88% seen once. The sequenced sample was PBMCs or T cells enriched from blood (not recorded which). These receptors originate from a woman aged 40 to 50 with acute COVID-19.

This clone was seen only once. CDR3 loop: CASSRLAGGTYEQYV. The CDR3 nucleotides read TGCGCCAGCAGCCGTTTAGCGGGAGGGACCTACGAGCAGTACGTC. This chain connects TRBV4-1 to TRBJ2-7; 11 nucleotides agree with TRBD2. The CDR3 contains 15 residues. Germline CDR1 and CDR2: MGHRA and YSYEKL. After removal of 4 bases from V and 2 bases from J, the junction contained 4 bases not matched to a gene.

The rearrangement links TRBV7-2 to TRBJ2-5, with 11 positions matching TRBD2. The CDR3 has 17 residues. The J segment lost 0 bases and the V segment lost 5 bases, leaving 8 bases of the junction unmatched. Germline CDR1 reads SGHTA; CDR2 reads FQGNSA. CDR3 in amino acids: CASSPSPGLADQETQYF. The CDR3 nucleotides are TGTGCCAGCAGCCCGAGTCCGGGACTAGCGGACCAAGAGACCCAGTACTTC. The full variable domain, rest sourced from reference TRBV7-2 and TRBJ2-5, is GAGVSQSPSNKVTEKGKDVELRCDPISGHTALYWYRQSLGQGLEFLIYFQGNSAPDKSGLPSDRFSAERTGGSVSTLTIQRTQQEDSAVYLCASSPSPGLADQETQYFGPGTRLLVL.

The chain joins TRBV21-1 to TRBJ1-5; the table calls TRBD1, which could not be checked here. TRBV21-1 is a pseudogene. The length of the CDR3 is 18 residues. CDR3 region: CASSIGRGPQRSNQPQHF. The CDR3 DNA reads TGTGCCAGCAGCATAGGCAGGGGCCCCCAAAGAAGCAATCAGCCCCAGCATTTT.

DNA for the CDR3: TGTGCCACCAGCAGAGATGACAGGGACAATCAGCCCCAGCATTTT. Its translation is CATSRDDRDNQPQHF. The chain combines TRBV15 with TRBJ1-5; 7 bases are a match to TRBD1. There are 15 residues in the CDR3. The ends lost 0 bases at V and 3 bases at J; junction bases unmatched: 2. Germline values: CDR1 LNHNV, CDR2 YYDKDF (reference sequence).

V is TRBV19 and J is TRBJ2-1, with a possible D match to TRBD2 (6 bases). The CDR3 is 14 residues long. With 5 bases removed from V and 7 bases from J, the gap between germline ends came to 15 bases. In germline, CDR1 is LNHDA, CDR2 SQIVND (reference sequence). The CDR3 protein is CASSLSGESNEQFF. In DNA, the CDR3 is TGTGCCAGTAGTCTATCGGGAGAAAGTAATGAGCAGTTCTTC.